Following are 8 T cell receptor beta chains from one sample sequenced in a study of CXCR3-negative and CXCR3-positive naive CD8 T cells (dated by TCRdb to the late 2010s). The instrument given in TCRdb is NextSeq 550. The Human TCR Profiling Kit (MiLaboratory) was used to prepare UMI-labeled 5' RACE TRB cDNA libraries. With the reads reprocessed by TCRdb, a single entry stands for each CDR3 protein sequence and no DNA is reported. This sample's listing comprises some 53,000 distinct CDR3 sequences. The ten largest clones take up around 0.51% of the sample. These TCRs are of unknown antigen specificity. Summary of the overall study and its limitations: TRB CDR3s from CXCR3-positive naive cells showed higher hydrophobicity (lower Kidera factor 4), lower energy, and higher strength and volume indices than CXCR3-negative naive cells.

Sequenced material: naive CXCR3+ CD8+ T cells from blood. Read against the paper, the sample's cell subset or site label means: CD45RO-CCR7+CD27+CD95- naive CD8+ T cells expressing CXCR3 (TNR3+). The receptors shown here come from a human donor in good health. Some clones in this sample may be carry-over from other donors' samples.

V is TRBV4-1 and J is TRBJ1-1; TCRdb lists TRBD1, though no DNA is available to test this call. Germline loops: CDR1 MGHRA, CDR2 YSYEKL. This CDR3 comprises 12 residues. This CDR3 reads CASSQGQVEAFF.

The chain combines TRBV12-3 or TRBV12-4 with TRBJ2-7. This CDR3 has 14 amino acids. CDR3 protein: CASSLAVFASEQYF.

The CDR3 sequence: CASSPRTGGLYGYTF. The chain recombines TRBV14 with TRBJ1-2; checking the TCRdb D call of TRBD1 is not possible without DNA. The CDR3 is 15 residues long. Germline CDR1 reads SGHDN; CDR2 reads FVKESK.

This chain connects TRBV7-9 to TRBJ2-1; as DNA is missing, the TRBD1 call by TCRdb cannot be tested. The CDR3 spans 13 residues. CDR1 is SEHNR, CDR2 FQNEAQ, per germline (reference sequence). The CDR3: CASSGSGNDEQFF. Based on the CDR3 plus reference TRBV7-9 and TRBJ2-1, the full variable domain is DTGVSQNPRHKITKRGQNVTFRCDPISEHNRLYWYRQTLGQGPEFLTYFQNEAQLEKSRLLSDRFSAERPKGSFSTLEIQRTEQGDSAMYLCASSGSGNDEQFFGPGTRLTVL.

The rearrangement links TRBV5-1 to TRBJ2-7. This CDR3 spans 15 amino acids. CDR1 and CDR2 (germline): SGHRS, YFSETQ. Here the CDR3 reads CASSVDNLDFYEQYF.

The chain joins TRBV7-3 to TRBJ2-1. Germline CDR1 reads SGHTA; CDR2 reads FQGTGA. CDR3 length equals 15 residues. The CDR3 spells CASSPQESHYNEQFF.

V and J are TRBV12-5 and TRBJ2-1; TCRdb indicates TRBD2, and absent DNA this call remains unverified. The CDR3 has 15 amino acids. Per the germline V gene, CDR1 is LGHNT and CDR2 is FRNRAP. CDR3 sequence reads: CASGDSGRAWNEQFF.

V gene TRBV9 combines with J gene TRBJ2-2; as DNA is missing, the TRBD1 call by TCRdb cannot be tested. Looked up from germline, CDR1 is SGDLS and CDR2 is YYNGEE. The CDR3 totals 13 residues. The CDR3 loop is CASGETPWGELFF.